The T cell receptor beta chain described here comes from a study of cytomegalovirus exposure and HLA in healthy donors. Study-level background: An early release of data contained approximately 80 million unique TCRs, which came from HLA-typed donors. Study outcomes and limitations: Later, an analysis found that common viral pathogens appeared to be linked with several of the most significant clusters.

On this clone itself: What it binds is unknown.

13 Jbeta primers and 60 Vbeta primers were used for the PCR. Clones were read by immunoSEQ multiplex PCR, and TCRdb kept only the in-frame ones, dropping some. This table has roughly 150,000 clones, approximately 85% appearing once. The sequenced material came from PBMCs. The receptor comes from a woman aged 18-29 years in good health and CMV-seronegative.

CDR3 residues: CAWASGETQYF. For the CDR3, the DNA is TGTGCCTGGGCTAGCGGAGAGACCCAGTACTTC. This sequence joins TRBV30 and TRBJ2-5; TRBD2 agrees at 7 bases. The CDR3 contains 11 residues. Per germline, CDR1 GTSNPN and CDR2 SVGIG (reference sequence). With 5 bases clipped from V and 4 bases from J, the junction kept 1 base outside the gene matches.